One sample yielded the 17 T cell receptor beta chains listed below, sequenced in a study of beta chain features in type 1 diabetes. The study's findings and limits: Type 1 diabetes patients had moderately but significantly shorter TCRB CDR3s in all four CD4+ subsets.

No antigen has been assigned to these receptors. The whole isolated RNA underwent reverse transcription, so sequencing captured expressed TCRB transcripts. Clones were read by immunoSEQ multiplex PCR, and TCRdb kept only the in-frame ones, dropping some. The repertoire includes about 160,000 clones, around 8% of them detected once, and 0.45% to 0.55% sits in the top ten. Input material: central memory CD4+ T cells from blood. These receptors were collected from a woman aged 18-30 years with type 1 diabetes.

The chain is built from TRBV7-8 and TRBJ2-2; the D is unclear. CDR3 size: 15 residues. V was clipped by 5 bases and J by 3 bases, with 13 bases between them. CDR1 and CDR2 (germline): SGHVS, FQNEAQ. The CDR3 region is CASSAEYTDTGELFF. Written as DNA, the CDR3 is TGTGCCAGCAGCGCCGAATATACGGACACCGGGGAGCTGTTTTTT.

The chain has TRBV30 and TRBJ1-1; D is ambiguous. CDR1 is GTSNPN and CDR2 is SVGIG in the germline V gene (reference sequence). The CDR3 contains 15 residues. Trimming cost V 4 bases and J 0 bases, with 15 bases left between them. CDR3 coding DNA: TGTGCCTGGACACCAGTGACATCCATGAACACTGAAGCTTTCTTT. Translating it yields CAWTPVTSMNTEAFF.

This clone was observed a handful of times. The chain's CDR3 is CASSQVWGGGARETQYF. CDR3 sequence (DNA): TGCGCCAGCAGCCAAGTCTGGGGCGGGGGGGCCCGCGAGACCCAGTACTTC. This chain uses TRBV4-3 with TRBJ2-5; 9 nucleotides match TRBD2. This CDR3 has 17 residues. V shed 1 base, J shed 5 bases, and the junction held 11 bases outside the gene matches. Germline CDR1 reads LGHNA; CDR2 reads YSLEER.

This clone was seen more than once but under ten times. The chain carries TRBV28 and TRBJ2-1; a weak D match, TRBD1 (6 bases). This CDR3 has 13 amino acids. The V end was cut by 6 bases, the J end by 6 bases, with 12 bases between. Germline assignment: CDR1 MDHEN and CDR2 SYDVKM. The DNA for the CDR3 is TGTGCCAGCAGCCCTTTGGGGGCCAATGAGCAGTTCTTC. This gives the protein CASSPLGANEQFF.

This clone was observed a few times. The chain recombines TRBV29-1 with TRBJ2-3, with TRBD2 matching over 7 bases. The CDR3 has 14 amino acids. The germline CDR1 and CDR2 sequences are SQVTM and ANQGSEA. The CDR3 DNA reads as TGCACCCATGGGGGGGGATTGAGCACAGATACGCAGTATTTT. Its protein is CTHGGGLSTDTQYF.

This clone was counted between two and nine times. The chain joins TRBV5-1 to TRBJ2-2, with D unclear. The CDR3 is 14 residues long. Germline-derived CDR1 and CDR2 are SGHRS and YFSETQ. V was shortened by 7 bases and J by 6 bases, with 16 bases between the two germline ends. The CDR3 is CASAPMRGSGELFF. Written as DNA, the CDR3 is TGCGCCAGCGCCCCGATGAGAGGTTCCGGGGAGCTGTTTTTT.

The J gene is TRBJ2-7, the V gene TRBV4-3, with TRBD2 matching over 8 bases. The length of the CDR3 is 17 residues. The V and J ends lost 3 bases and 2 bases, in that order; junction bases with no gene match: 12. The germline V gene encodes CDR1 LGHNA and CDR2 YSLEER. The CDR3 loop reads CASSQETSGRRTYEQYF. The DNA for the CDR3 is TGCGCCAGCAGCCAGGAAACTAGCGGCCGACGGACCTACGAGCAGTACTTC.

The chain joins TRBV6-5 to TRBJ1-2, with D possibly being TRBD1 (5 bases). V lost 0 bases to trimming and J lost 2 bases, with 10 bases between them. Per germline, CDR1 MNHEY and CDR2 SVGAGI. The CDR3 spans 15 residues. For the CDR3, the DNA is TGTGCCAGCAGTTACTCTCTGACAGTGAACTATGGCTACACCTTC. Protein product: CASSYSLTVNYGYTF.

This clone was seen a handful of times. V gene TRBV9 combines with J gene TRBJ2-3, with 9 bases aligning to TRBD2. Germline CDR1 SGDLS, CDR2 YYNGEE. Losses at the gene ends were 0 bases for V and 2 bases for J; bases not matched to a gene: 1. This CDR3 spans 15 amino acids. CDR3 sequence: CASSVGLAATDTQYF. In DNA form, the CDR3 reads TGTGCCAGCAGCGTAGGACTAGCGGCCACAGATACGCAGTATTTT.

This clone was observed a few times. V is TRBV11-2 and J is TRBJ2-2; tentative D call: TRBD1 (5 bases). This CDR3 spans 16 amino acids. Germline V gene sequence: CDR1 SGHAT, CDR2 FQNNGV. V shed 5 bases and J shed 1 base, with 14 bases lying between them. The CDR3 bases are TGTGCCAGCAGCCTTCAGGGTCTACGGAACACCGGGGAGCTGTTTTTT. The encoded protein is CASSLQGLRNTGELFF.

This clone was seen just once. The V gene is TRBV7-2, the J gene TRBJ1-6; no clear D. The V end lost 7 bases, the J end lost 8 bases, and 12 bases lay between the germline ends. From germline, CDR1 is SGHTA and CDR2 FQGNSA. This CDR3 has 13 amino acids. The CDR3 region is CASNPLADSPLHF. The CDR3 DNA reads TGTGCCAGCAACCCCTTGGCGGATTCACCCCTCCACTTT.

This clone was seen a handful of times. The rearrangement joins TRBV4-3 to TRBJ1-1; D gene unclear. V lost 2 bases, J lost 3 bases, and 7 bases lay in between. This CDR3 region has 13 residues. Germline V lookup: CDR1 LGHNA, CDR2 YSLEER. The DNA of the CDR3 is TGCGCCAGCAGCCAACAACACGACACTGAAGCTTTCTTT. As protein: CASSQQHDTEAFF.

This clone has just a few counts. This sequence joins TRBV4-3 and TRBJ1-2; 9 bases line up with TRBD1. Germline V lookup: CDR1 LGHNA, CDR2 YSLEER. Germline trimming cut 0 bases from V and 8 bases from J; bases unmatched to any gene: 10. This CDR3 contains 16 residues. CDR3 bases: TGCGCCAGCAGCCAAGAGAGGGGACAGGGATCCTGGGGCTACACCTTC. Encoded protein: CASSQERGQGSWGYTF.

The V call is TRBV19, the J call TRBJ1-6, with a weak D call TRBD1 (6 bases). The CDR3 length is 13 residues. The V end lost 10 bases, the J end lost 7 bases, and 14 bases lay between the germline ends. CDR1 LNHDA and CDR2 SQIVND come from the germline V gene (reference sequence). CDR3 sequence: CATRDTKNSPLHF. For the CDR3, the DNA is TGTGCCACTAGGGACACGAAAAATTCACCCCTCCACTTT.

This clone was counted only a few times. An end of the junction does not agree with germline; a read error may underlie this. The genes are TRBV20-1 and TRBJ2-1; 11 bases are a match to TRBD2. The CDR3 sequence is 11 residues long. Germline CDR1 DFQATT, CDR2 SNEGSKA (reference sequence). CDR3 sequence (DNA): TGTGGACTAGCGGGCCGCAATGAGCAGTTCTTC. This encodes CGLAGRNEQFF.

The chain uses TRBV5-1 and TRBJ2-1; the D gene is possibly TRBD1 (5 bases). The germline V gene has CDR1 SGHRS and CDR2 YFSETQ. The CDR3 runs to 15 residues. Trimming left V 1 base short and J 8 bases short, with 16 bases between. The DNA for the CDR3 is TGCGCCAGCAGCTTGAATGCAGGGCCCATCGATGAGCAGTTCTTC. It translates to CASSLNAGPIDEQFF.

This chain joins TRBV4-3 and TRBJ2-7; D is perhaps TRBD2 (7 bases). Germline assignment: CDR1 LGHNA and CDR2 YSLEER. Trimming took 4 bases from V and 0 from J, leaving 16 bases between them. The CDR3 runs 16 residues. The CDR3 sequence is CASSRGGGASSYEQYF. The DNA of the CDR3 is TGCGCCAGCAGCCGAGGGGGGGGAGCAAGCTCCTACGAGCAGTACTTC.